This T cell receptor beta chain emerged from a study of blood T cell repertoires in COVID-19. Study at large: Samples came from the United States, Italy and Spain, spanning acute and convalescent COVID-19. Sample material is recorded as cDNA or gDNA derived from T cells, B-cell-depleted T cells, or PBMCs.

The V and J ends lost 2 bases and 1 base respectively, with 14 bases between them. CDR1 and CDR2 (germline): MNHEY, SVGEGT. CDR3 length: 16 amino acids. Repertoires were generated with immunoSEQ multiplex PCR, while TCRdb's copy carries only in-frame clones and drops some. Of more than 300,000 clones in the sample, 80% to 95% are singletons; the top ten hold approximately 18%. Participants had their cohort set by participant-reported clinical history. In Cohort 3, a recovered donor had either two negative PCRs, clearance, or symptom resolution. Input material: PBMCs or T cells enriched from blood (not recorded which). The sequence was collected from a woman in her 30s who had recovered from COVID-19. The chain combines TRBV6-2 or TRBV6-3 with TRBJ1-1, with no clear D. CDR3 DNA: TGTGCCAGCAGTTACGCCCTTCGTGGAGCGAACACTGAAGCTTTCTTT. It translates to CASSYALRGANTEAFF.